This TCR beta chain came from a study of chemoradiotherapy in HPV16-positive cancers. At the level of the study: Two HPV16-positive patients' cells yielded candidate HPV-specific clones and common motifs. Study-level results: In HPV16-positive patients, HPV-responsive T-cell expansion tracked better recurrence-free survival.

Only in-frame clones appear in the TCRdb table, and some are missing; sequencing was by immunoSEQ multiplex PCR. The sample includes about 6,900 clones, roughly nine tenths of them seen just once. Comments on this clone: The antigen is undetermined.

The CDR3 spans 16 residues. V shed 3 bases and J 5 bases; nucleotides not matched to a gene: 7. The germline V gene has CDR1 WSHSY and CDR2 SAAADI. This clonotype was obtained from a human donor with HPV-associated anogenital cancer. The source material was tumor tissue, sampled from a patient who underwent chemoradiotherapy. The chain couples TRBV10-2 to TRBJ2-1; 10 bases match TRBD2. DNA for the CDR3: TGCGCCAGCAGTGATAGGGCTAGCGGGAGAAACAATGAGCAGTTCTTC. Translation gives CASSDRASGRNNEQFF.